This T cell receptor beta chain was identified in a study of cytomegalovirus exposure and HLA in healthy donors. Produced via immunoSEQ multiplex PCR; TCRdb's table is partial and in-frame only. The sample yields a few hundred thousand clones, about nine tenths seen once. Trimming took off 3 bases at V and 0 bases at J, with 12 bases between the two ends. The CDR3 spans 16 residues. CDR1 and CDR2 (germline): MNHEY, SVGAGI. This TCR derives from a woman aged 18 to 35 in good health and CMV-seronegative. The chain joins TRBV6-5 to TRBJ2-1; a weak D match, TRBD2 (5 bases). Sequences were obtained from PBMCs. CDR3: CASSYTSGSSYNEQFF. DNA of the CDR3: TGTGCCAGCAGTTATACCAGCGGAAGCTCCTACAATGAGCAGTTCTTC.